The present TCR beta chain was sequenced within a study of T cells expressing NK-cell markers. Whole-study findings and limits: No clear determination of HCMV specificity was made for expanded NKG2C+ T cell clones. Leadership of the CD3+CD56-NKG2C+ fraction also belonged to these clonotypes in four donors.

On this clonotype: Its cognate antigen is unknown.

Making the TCR beta cDNA relied on 5'RACE template switching with UMIs. Following a re-call of the 5' RACE reads, TCRdb has one entry per CDR3 protein and lacks DNA. The sample data list 300,000 to 500,000 distinct CDR3 sequences. CDR1 and CDR2 from the germline V gene are MNHEY and SVGAGI. There are 16 residues in the CDR3. This TCR was sampled from a woman aged 50 to 65 in good health. The chain uses TRBV6-5 and TRBJ2-6; with no DNA, the TCRdb D assignment of TRBD1 cannot be verified. The sample taken for sequencing was blood T cells: a sorted CD56 or NKG2C T cell subset, CD4+ or CD8+ T cells, or bulk PBMC T cells (not recorded which). CDR3: CASSYDSGAGANVLTF.